The 24 T cell receptor beta chains below come from one sample, sequenced in a study of T cells after posttransplantation cyclophosphamide. Sequenced by immunoSEQ multiplex PCR; TCRdb stores in-frame clones only, minus some. The profile shows 3,000 to 4,000 clones, around 62% of them singletons. The sample comprised memory CD8+ T cells sorted from blood. The receptors derive from a man aged 25 to 40 in good health and a related stem cell transplant donor.

The CDR3 sequence is CASSSSGGSYNEQFF. The CDR3 DNA reads TGCGCCAGCAGCTCCAGCGGGGGCTCCTACAATGAGCAGTTCTTC. The chain couples TRBV5-1 to TRBJ2-1; 8 bases fit TRBD2. The CDR3 length is 15 residues. Germline values: CDR1 SGHRS, CDR2 YFSETQ. Trimming took 3 bases from V and 0 from J; bases not matched to a gene: 2.

This clone was counted once. The rearrangement links TRBV6-6 to TRBJ2-7; the match to TRBD1 covers 7 bases. Germline CDR1 and CDR2: MNHNY and SVGAGI (reference sequence). V gave up 4 bases and J gave up 6 bases; unmatched junction bases: 3. The CDR3 is made up of 12 amino acids. The CDR3 spells CASSSYRGEQYF. The CDR3 nucleotides read TGTGCCAGCAGTTCTTACAGGGGCGAGCAGTACTTC.

J is TRBJ2-3 and V is TRBV6-4; 7 nucleotides line up with TRBD2. This CDR3 comprises 15 residues. Germline V gene data show CDR1 as MRHNA and CDR2 as SNTAGT. V was pared by 3 bases and J by 2 bases, with 5 bases of the junction left unmatched. CDR3 loop: CASSETSGATDTQYF. DNA of the CDR3: TGTGCCAGCAGTGAGACCAGCGGGGCCACAGATACGCAGTATTTT.

V gene TRBV13 combines with J gene TRBJ2-5; D is unclear. Germline V gene sequence: CDR1 PRHDT, CDR2 FYEKMQ (reference sequence). This CDR3 is built from 13 residues. V was cut by 2 bases and J by 1 base, with 5 bases left in between. The CDR3 loop is CASSLRLQETQYF. CDR3 coding DNA: TGTGCCAGCAGCTTACGACTCCAAGAGACCCAGTACTTC.

This clone counts as medium-sized. The chain links TRBV5-1 to TRBJ1-5; no definite D call. V lost 0 bases to trimming and J lost 3 bases, with 10 bases between them. The CDR3 totals 15 residues. The V gene's germline CDR1 is SGHRS and CDR2 YFSETQ. DNA of the CDR3: TGCGCCAGCAGCTTGGGACTAGCGGCCAATCAGCCCCAGCATTTT. Translation gives CASSLGLAANQPQHF.

This clone has more than one count but fewer than ten. The chain employs TRBV19 and TRBJ1-2, with TRBD1 matching 8 bases. With 8 bases clipped from V and 1 base from J, the junction kept 6 bases outside the gene matches. The CDR3 has 14 residues. Germline assignment: CDR1 LNHDA and CDR2 SQIVND (reference sequence). The CDR3 nucleotides read TGTGCCAGTGGGGACAGGAATTATAACTATGGCTACACCTTC. Amino acids: CASGDRNYNYGYTF.

The chain uses TRBV10-2 and TRBJ2-1; D ambiguous. V lost 4 bases and J lost 0, with 13 bases in between. The CDR3 sequence is 16 residues long. In germline, CDR1 is WSHSY, CDR2 SAAADI. The CDR3 spells CASSARVGSSYNEQFF. CDR3 DNA: TGCGCCAGCAGTGCCCGGGTGGGTAGCTCCTACAATGAGCAGTTCTTC.

The chain is built from TRBV5-6 and TRBJ2-1; D may be TRBD2 (5 bases). The CDR3 is 14 amino acids. V was cut by 2 bases and J by 3 bases, with 9 bases left in between. Germline V lookup: CDR1 SGHDT, CDR2 YYEEEE. The CDR3 here is CASSFPGFYNEQFF. The CDR3 nucleotides are TGTGCCAGCAGCTTTCCGGGGTTCTACAATGAGCAGTTCTTC.

The rearrangement joins TRBV9 to TRBJ1-2; D is perhaps TRBD1 (5 bases). Trimming removed 3 bases from V and 4 bases from J, with 16 bases in between. This CDR3 has 15 residues. CDR1 is SGDLS and CDR2 is YYNGEE in the germline V gene. The CDR3 DNA sequence: TGTGCCAGCAGCGCAGCGACGGGGGATTTCTATGGCTACACCTTC. It encodes CASSAATGDFYGYTF.

By sample share, this clone is medium-sized. The V call is TRBV27, the J call TRBJ1-4; 10 nucleotides agree with TRBD1. Germline assignment: CDR1 MNHEY and CDR2 SMNVEV (reference sequence). The CDR3 spans 16 residues. J was trimmed by 13 bases and V by 4 bases; bases with no gene match: 15. This chain's CDR3 is CASSSWTGGTPVGLFF. CDR3 DNA: TGTGCCAGCAGTTCGTGGACAGGGGGTACCCCAGTGGGACTGTTTTTT.

Concerning this clone itself: Within the sample, other DNA sequences also encode this same CDR3. The V gene is TRBV28, the J gene TRBJ2-3, with no clear D. With 3 bases removed from V and 1 base from J, the gap between germline ends came to 8 bases. In germline, CDR1 is MDHEN, CDR2 SYDVKM. This CDR3 contains 14 residues. The CDR3 DNA sequence: TGTGCCAGCAGTTTCGTGGCCGGCACAGATACGCAGTATTTT. It is translated as CASSFVAGTDTQYF.

V is TRBV19 and J is TRBJ2-7; D is possibly TRBD2 (5 bases). This CDR3 has 15 amino acids. Germline V lookup: CDR1 LNHDA, CDR2 SQIVND (reference sequence). The ends were cut back, 3 bases at V and 6 bases at J, with 18 bases in the middle. In DNA form, the CDR3 reads TGTGCCAGTAGTATTGGGGTCCTGGAGGTAGGCGAGCAGTACTTC. Translated, it gives CASSIGVLEVGEQYF.

The CDR3 spells CASSYLSQPQHF. CDR3 coding DNA: TGTGCCAGCAGTTACTTGAGTCAGCCCCAGCATTTT. The V gene is TRBV6-6, the J gene TRBJ1-5; D gene ambiguous. Trimming removed 1 base at V and 6 bases at J, with 4 bases between. The CDR3 spans 12 residues. CDR1 and CDR2 from the germline V gene are MNHNY and SVGAGI (reference sequence).

This clone has just a few counts. The chain employs TRBV9 and TRBJ2-7; a weak D match, TRBD1 (6 bases). The CDR3 length is 15 residues. Germline V CDR1 and CDR2: SGDLS, YYNGEE. V shed 7 bases and J shed 4 bases, with 21 bases lying between them. CDR3 sequence: CASCFGQRTAYEQYF. The CDR3 DNA follows: TGTGCCAGCTGCTTCGGACAGAGGACGGCATACGAGCAGTACTTC.

This clone was detected only a few times. The chain recombines TRBV10-3 with TRBJ1-1; 7 bases match TRBD1. The V segment lost 2 bases and the J segment 2 bases; nucleotides outside the gene matches: 2. Per the germline V gene, CDR1 is ENHRY and CDR2 is SYGVKD. The CDR3 spans 14 residues. The CDR3 loop reads CAISEEGANTEAFF. Here the CDR3 DNA reads TGTGCCATCAGTGAGGAGGGGGCAAACACTGAAGCTTTCTTT.

This clone showed up just a few times. The chain recombines TRBV2 with TRBJ2-7; the match to TRBD2 covers 8 bases. This CDR3 has 14 residues. Per the germline V gene, CDR1 is SNHLY and CDR2 is FYNNEI. V trimming: 5 bases; J trimming: 6 bases; junction bases outside the gene matches: 9. CDR3 sequence (DNA): TGTGCCAGCAGTTTTACGGGGGGGCCAGTCGAGCAGTACTTC. Protein product: CASSFTGGPVEQYF.

V usage is TRBV4-3 and J usage is TRBJ2-7; 10 bases match TRBD1. The CDR3 is 15 amino acids. In germline, CDR1 is LGHNA, CDR2 YSLEER. With 4 bases clipped from V and 5 bases from J, the junction kept 8 bases outside the gene matches. As DNA, the CDR3 is TGCGCCAGCAGCCCACGAGGACAGGGGGAGGACGAGCAGTACTTC. Translated, it gives CASSPRGQGEDEQYF.

The chain recombines TRBV7-3 with TRBJ2-3; the match to TRBD1 covers 8 bases. Germline trimming cut 1 base from V and 5 bases from J; bases unmatched to any gene: 5. Germline-derived CDR1 and CDR2 are SGHTA and FQGTGA. The CDR3 loop spans 15 amino acids. The CDR3: CASSLIQGGGDTQYF. The CDR3, as DNA: TGTGCCAGCAGCTTAATACAGGGGGGTGGAGATACGCAGTATTTT.

The rearrangement joins TRBV11-1 to TRBJ2-1; D uncertain. The germline gives CDR1 SGHAT, CDR2 FQDESV (reference sequence). This CDR3 contains 16 residues. V was pared by 5 bases and J by 1 base, with 15 bases between. The CDR3 region is CASSDSQRRSYNEQFF. The CDR3 bases are TGTGCCAGCAGCGATTCTCAGCGCCGGTCCTACAATGAGCAGTTCTTC. Using reference TRBV11-1 and TRBJ2-1 for the parts outside the CDR3, the full variable domain is EAEVAQSPRYKITEKSQAVAFWCDPISGHATLYWYRQILGQGPELLVQFQDESVVDDSQLPKDRFSAERLKGVDSTLKIQPAELGDSAMYLCASSDSQRRSYNEQFFGPGTRLTVL.

V and J are TRBV6-5 and TRBJ2-5, with TRBD2 as a possible D gene (5 bases). V was pared by 7 bases and J by 4 bases, with 19 bases between. This CDR3 has 15 amino acids. The germline V gene encodes CDR1 MNHEY and CDR2 SVGAGI. The CDR3 nucleotides are TGTGCCAGCACCGGAGGAACTTCAGAAGGAGAGACCCAGTACTTC. Translating it yields CASTGGTSEGETQYF.

V and J are TRBV7-6 and TRBJ1-5; D is unclear. Germline lookup yields CDR1 SGHVS and CDR2 FNYEAQ. Trimming removed 5 bases at V and 5 bases at J, with 19 bases between. This CDR3 has 16 amino acids. For the CDR3, the DNA is TGTGCCAGCAGCCCGACGGCAGCAGGCAGTCATCAGCCCCAGCATTTT. Translating gives CASSPTAAGSHQPQHF.

This sequence joins TRBV4-2 and TRBJ2-7; the match to TRBD1 covers 10 bases. Per the germline V gene, CDR1 is LGHNA and CDR2 is YNFKEQ. V shed 5 bases, J shed 3 bases, and the junction held 10 bases outside the gene matches. The CDR3 contains 16 residues. The CDR3 protein is CASSTRWTGGYYEQYF. As DNA, the CDR3 is TGTGCCAGCAGCACACGGTGGACAGGGGGTTACTACGAGCAGTACTTC.

The chain has TRBV4-3 and TRBJ2-1; 8 nucleotides match TRBD2. CDR3 size: 16 residues. CDR1 and CDR2 (germline): LGHNA, YSLEER. V dropped 0 bases and J dropped 7; count of bases not matched to a gene: 8. This CDR3 reads CASSQEGRGGRNEQFF. CDR3 DNA sequence: TGCGCCAGCAGCCAAGAGGGCCGGGGGGGCCGGAATGAGCAGTTCTTC.

The sample holds a few counts of this clone. The chain employs TRBV27 and TRBJ2-1; D remains ambiguous. With 3 bases removed from V and 0 bases from J, the gap between germline ends came to 6 bases. CDR3 size: 14 residues. In germline, CDR1 is MNHEY, CDR2 SMNVEV (reference sequence). CDR3: CASSFSSSYNEQFF. In DNA, the CDR3 is TGTGCCAGCAGTTTCTCCAGCTCCTACAATGAGCAGTTCTTC.